The rows below give T cell receptor beta chains drawn from one sample of a study of shared clonotypes between healthy human individuals. Generated by immunoSEQ multiplex PCR, the TCRdb table keeps only in-frame clones and is missing some. The table lists approximately 1,500,000 clones, about 98% of them singletons. Sequencing input: naive CD4+ T cells sorted from blood. The receptor set was obtained from a man aged 25 to 45 in good health. The CDR3 runs from the conserved cysteine through the conserved F or W. The order of the fields is V gene, J gene, CDR3 protein.

TRBV27	TRBJ1-5	CASRTGLNQPQHF
TRBV10-1	TRBJ2-3	CASQGPGQGGNTQYF
TRBV18	TRBJ2-2	CASSPAGLAAFTGELFF
TRBV11-2	TRBJ2-5	CASSLTRAAETQYF
TRBV10-1	TRBJ2-7	CASSVGTSGLGYDEQYF
TRBV19	TRBJ1-5	CASSILRGRNQPQHF
TRBV9	TRBJ2-1	CASSVTSGRALADEQFF
TRBV27	TRBJ2-1	CASRRDRGSYNEQFF
TRBV7-9	TRBJ1-1	CASSLGGRRNTEAFF
TRBV7-9	TRBJ1-1	CASSSGRWDTEAFF
TRBV19	TRBJ1-3	CASKMGNTIYF
TRBV7-6	TRBJ2-5	CASSTNQETQYF
TRBV5-1	TRBJ2-7	CASSVPSGDSYEQYF
TRBV7-9	TRBJ2-2	CASRPYSGSYTGELFF
TRBV28	TRBJ2-7	CATQGTYEQYF
TRBV29-1	TRBJ2-1	CSVERDTQQFF
TRBV4-1	TRBJ2-2	CASSARGSGGGELFF
TRBV5-1	TRBJ2-3	CASRTGLTTDTQYF
TRBV5-5	TRBJ2-7	CASSLQGPISYEQYF
TRBV25-1	TRBJ1-2	CASSVGTGGAFANYGYTF
TRBV9	TRBJ1-5	CASSVGGANQPQHF
TRBV28	TRBJ2-5	CASSFRQGIETQYF
TRBV13	TRBJ2-1	CASSLERTSGHLYNEQFF
TRBV9	TRBJ2-6	CASTRWDRGLGGANVLTF
TRBV6-6	TRBJ2-2	CASREFVGSGELFF
TRBV29-1	TRBJ2-3	CSVLGQVTDTQYF
TRBV5-4	TRBJ1-1	CASSSMSMNTEAFF
TRBV5-6	TRBJ2-7	CASSLPGLYEQYF
TRBV5-6	TRBJ2-7	CASSLAKFVTAKDEQYF